One sample yielded the 3 T cell receptor beta chains listed below, sequenced in a study of vaccination effects on CD4 cells after COVID-19. The protocol was immunoSEQ multiplex PCR, while the TCRdb copy is restricted to in-frame clones and leaves out a portion. The sample carries 55,000 or so clones, 76% recorded once. Their specific antigens are unknown. ViraFEST expansion of antigen-specific CD4+ T cells with viral peptide pools preceded sequencing. Culture lasted approximately 10 days before CD4+ T cell isolation. Documented for the person is a PCR-confirmed SARS-CoV-2 infection occurring between March and December 2020. Sequenced here: CD4+ T cells from PBMCs cultured with HIV peptides, sampled before COVID-19 vaccination. Subset here: HIV-1 Nef peptide pool negative control/reference culture. The receptors come from a human donor who had a prior SARS-CoV-2 infection.

J is TRBJ1-4 and V is TRBV19; no clear D gene. Germline CDR1 is LNHDA and CDR2 is SQIVND (reference sequence). Trimming stripped 9 bases from V and 8 bases from J, with 13 bases between. The CDR3 has 12 residues. For the CDR3, the DNA is TGTGCCAGCCACTTAGTTCGGGAAAAACTGTTTTTT. It yields the protein CASHLVREKLFF.

This chain joins TRBV6-5 and TRBJ1-2; 7 bases are a match to TRBD1. V lost 6 bases, J lost 4 bases, and 11 bases stayed unmatched. This CDR3 has 15 residues. Germline V CDR1 and CDR2: MNHEY, SVGAGI. CDR3 residues: CASSSGGNRGYGYTF. CDR3 bases: TGTGCCAGCAGCTCAGGGGGGAATCGGGGCTATGGCTACACCTTC.

This clone was seen a handful of times. The V and J genes are TRBV6-6 and TRBJ1-2; tentatively, D is TRBD1 (5 bases). Germline V gene lookup returns CDR1 MNHNY and CDR2 SVGAGI (reference sequence). Trimming shortened V by 0 bases and J by 6 bases, and 14 bases separated the two germline ends. The CDR3 sequence is 15 residues long. The CDR3 spells CASSYSSQGGDGYTF. The CDR3 DNA reads TGTGCCAGCAGTTACTCGAGTCAGGGAGGCGATGGCTACACCTTC.